Described below is a single T cell receptor (beta chain) sequence and its context. Its antigen is not known. Clones were sequenced by immunoSEQ multiplex PCR, and TCRdb holds only the in-frame ones, with some missing. This table has more than 3,000 clones, 94% appearing once. This entry belongs to a study of chemoradiotherapy in HPV16-positive cancers. Points from the study as a whole: Better recurrence-free survival went with HPV-responsive T-cell expansion in HPV16-positive patients. Candidate HPV-specific clones and E7-related TCR motifs grew in tumor during treatment.

CDR3 size: 18 residues. Per germline, CDR1 SGHAT and CDR2 FQNNGV. With 4 bases clipped from V and 6 bases from J, the junction kept 10 bases outside the gene matches. The chain recombines TRBV11-2 with TRBJ2-1; 15 bases agree with TRBD2. Specimen collection occurred from a patient who underwent chemoradiotherapy. This clonotype was sampled from a human donor with HPV-associated anogenital cancer. The CDR3 loop reads CASSSSGTSGGPTNEQFF. The CDR3 coding sequence is TGTGCCAGCAGCTCTTCCGGGACTAGCGGGGGGCCCACCAATGAGCAGTTCTTC.